This TCR beta chain was documented in a study of T cell changes during pregnancy in multiple sclerosis. The repertoire was sequenced with immunoSEQ multiplex PCR; TCRdb's copy has only in-frame clones and lacks some. The profile shows approximately 40,000 clones, more than 75% of them singletons. The germline V gene encodes CDR1 GTSNPN and CDR2 SVGIG (reference sequence). With V trimmed by 3 bases and J by 11 bases, 11 bases remained unmatched. The CDR3 totals 14 residues. The source is a female donor with multiple sclerosis, enrolled in a pregnancy study. Sequencing was performed on CD4+ T cells from peripheral blood mononuclear cells, taken in the first trimester of pregnancy. This chain connects TRBV30 to TRBJ1-1; 11 positions match TRBD1. Here the CDR3 DNA reads TGTGCCTGGAGCGACGGGACAGGGGGATATAGGGCTTTCTTT. It is translated as CAWSDGTGGYRAFF.